This T cell receptor beta chain was observed in a study of CD8 T cells in Susac syndrome. Overall study: At the time their blood was drawn, patients with Susac syndrome were either therapy-naive, on corticosteroids (with some of them also receiving intravenous immunoglobulin), or on intravenous immunoglobulin alone.

Roughly 0.5 to 1 ug RNA was reverse transcribed with random hexamers. The amplification used immunoSEQ multiplex PCR on TCR beta CDR3; it spanned 54 Vbeta and 13 Jbeta. Using its own MiXCR run on the immunoSEQ multiplex PCR reads, TCRdb lists one record per CDR3 protein. The sample has more than 200,000 distinct CDR3 sequences, 85% to 95% seen once; the top ten hold 0.15%. From blood CD8+ and CD4+ T cells, the TCR beta chain was sequenced. V was cut by 6 bases and J by 5 bases, with 12 bases left in between. CDR3 length: 12 amino acids. In germline, CDR1 is DFQATT, CDR2 SNEGSKA (reference sequence). The chain employs TRBV20-1 and TRBJ2-3; no reliable D call. This sequence was found in a human donor with Susac syndrome. The sequenced material came from CD4+ T cells from PBMCs. This CDR3 is CSASQVIDTQYF. The CDR3 bases are TGCAGTGCCTCCCAAGTAATAGATACGCAGTATTTT.